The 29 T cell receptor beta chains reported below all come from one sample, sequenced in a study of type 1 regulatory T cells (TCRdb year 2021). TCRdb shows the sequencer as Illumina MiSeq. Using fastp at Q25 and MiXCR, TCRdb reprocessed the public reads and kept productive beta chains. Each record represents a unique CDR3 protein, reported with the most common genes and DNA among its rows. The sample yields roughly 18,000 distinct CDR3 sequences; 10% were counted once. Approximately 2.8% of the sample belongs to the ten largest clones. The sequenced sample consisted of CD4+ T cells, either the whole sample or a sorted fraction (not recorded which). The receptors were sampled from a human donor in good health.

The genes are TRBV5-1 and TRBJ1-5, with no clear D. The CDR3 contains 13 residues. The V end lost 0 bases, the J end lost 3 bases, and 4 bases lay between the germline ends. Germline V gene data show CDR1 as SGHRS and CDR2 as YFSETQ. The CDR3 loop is CASSLGSNQPQHF. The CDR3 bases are TGCGCCAGCAGCTTGGGGTCCAATCAGCCCCAGCATTTT.

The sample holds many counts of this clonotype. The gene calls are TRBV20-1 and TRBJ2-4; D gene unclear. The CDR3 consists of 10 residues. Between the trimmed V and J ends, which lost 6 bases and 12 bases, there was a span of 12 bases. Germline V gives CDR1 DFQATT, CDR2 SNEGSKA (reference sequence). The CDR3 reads CSAPQARQYF. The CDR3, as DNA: TGCAGTGCCCCGCAGGCCCGTCAGTACTTC.

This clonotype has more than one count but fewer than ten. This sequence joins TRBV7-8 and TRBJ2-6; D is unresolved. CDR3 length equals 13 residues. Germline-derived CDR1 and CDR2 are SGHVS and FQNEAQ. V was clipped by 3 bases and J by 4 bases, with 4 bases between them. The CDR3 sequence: CASSFPGANVLTF. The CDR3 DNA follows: TGTGCCAGCAGCTTTCCCGGGGCCAACGTCCTGACTTTC.

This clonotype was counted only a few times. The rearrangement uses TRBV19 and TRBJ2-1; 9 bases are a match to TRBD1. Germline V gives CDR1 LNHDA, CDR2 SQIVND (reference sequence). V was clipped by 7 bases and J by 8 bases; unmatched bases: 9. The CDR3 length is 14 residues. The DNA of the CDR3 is TGTGCCAGTAACCCCGGGACAGGGATCGATGAGCAGTTCTTC. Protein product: CASNPGTGIDEQFF.

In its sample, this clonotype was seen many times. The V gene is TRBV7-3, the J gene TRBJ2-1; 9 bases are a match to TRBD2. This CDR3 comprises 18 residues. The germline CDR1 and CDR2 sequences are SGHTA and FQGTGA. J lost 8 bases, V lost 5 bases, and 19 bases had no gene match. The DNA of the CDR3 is TGTGCCAGCAGCCCCAATAGCGGGAGCCTTTCCTATTCTGATGAGCAGTTCTTC. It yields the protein CASSPNSGSLSYSDEQFF.

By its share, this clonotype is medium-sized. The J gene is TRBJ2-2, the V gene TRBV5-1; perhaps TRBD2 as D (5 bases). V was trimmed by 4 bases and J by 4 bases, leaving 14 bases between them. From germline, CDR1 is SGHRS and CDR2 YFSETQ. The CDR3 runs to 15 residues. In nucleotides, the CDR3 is TGCGCCAGCAGCAACCCAAGCCGGGGCACCGGGGAGCTGTTTTTT. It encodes CASSNPSRGTGELFF. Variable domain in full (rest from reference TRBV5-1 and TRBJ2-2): KAGVTQTPRYLIKTRGQQVTLSCSPISGHRSVSWYQQTPGQGLQFLFEYFSETQRNKGNFPGRFSGRQFSNSRSEMNVSTLELGDSALYLCASSNPSRGTGELFFGEGSRLTVL.

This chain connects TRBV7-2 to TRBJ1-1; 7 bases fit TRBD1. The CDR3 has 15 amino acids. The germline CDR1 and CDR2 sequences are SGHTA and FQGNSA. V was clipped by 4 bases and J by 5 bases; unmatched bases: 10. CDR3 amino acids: CASSSPPTGRTEAFF. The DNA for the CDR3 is TGTGCCAGCAGCTCCCCCCCGACAGGGCGTACTGAAGCTTTCTTT.

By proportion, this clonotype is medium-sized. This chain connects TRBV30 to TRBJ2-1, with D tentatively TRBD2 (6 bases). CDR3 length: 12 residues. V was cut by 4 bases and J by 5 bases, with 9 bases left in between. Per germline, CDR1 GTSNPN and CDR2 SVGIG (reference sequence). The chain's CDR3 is CAWKGTHNEQFF. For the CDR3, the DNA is TGTGCCTGGAAGGGGACTCACAATGAGCAGTTCTTC.

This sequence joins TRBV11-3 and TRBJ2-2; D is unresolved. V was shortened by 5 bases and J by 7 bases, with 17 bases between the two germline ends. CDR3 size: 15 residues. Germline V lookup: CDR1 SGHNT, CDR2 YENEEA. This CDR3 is CASSNQPLAGGELFF. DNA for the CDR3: TGTGCCAGCAGCAACCAACCTTTGGCTGGCGGGGAGCTGTTTTTT.

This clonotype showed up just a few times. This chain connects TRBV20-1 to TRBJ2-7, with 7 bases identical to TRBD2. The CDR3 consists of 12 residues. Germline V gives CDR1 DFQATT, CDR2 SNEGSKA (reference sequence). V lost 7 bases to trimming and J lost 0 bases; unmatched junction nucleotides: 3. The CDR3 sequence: CSVGGVSYEQYF. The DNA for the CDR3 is TGCAGTGTTGGGGGGGTCTCCTACGAGCAGTACTTC.

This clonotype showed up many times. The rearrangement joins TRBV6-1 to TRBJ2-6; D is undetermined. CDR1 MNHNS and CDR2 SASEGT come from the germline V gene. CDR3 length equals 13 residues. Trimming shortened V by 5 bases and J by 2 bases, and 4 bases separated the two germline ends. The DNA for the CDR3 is TGTGCCAGCAGTCCGACTGGGGCCAACGTCCTGACTTTC. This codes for CASSPTGANVLTF.

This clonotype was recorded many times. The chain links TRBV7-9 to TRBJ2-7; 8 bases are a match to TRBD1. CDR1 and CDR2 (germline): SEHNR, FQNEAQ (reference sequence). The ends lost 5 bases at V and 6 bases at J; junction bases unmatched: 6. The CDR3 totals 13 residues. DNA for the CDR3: TGTGCCAGCAGCCAGGGGACAGGTGGCGAGCAGTACTTC. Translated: CASSQGTGGEQYF.

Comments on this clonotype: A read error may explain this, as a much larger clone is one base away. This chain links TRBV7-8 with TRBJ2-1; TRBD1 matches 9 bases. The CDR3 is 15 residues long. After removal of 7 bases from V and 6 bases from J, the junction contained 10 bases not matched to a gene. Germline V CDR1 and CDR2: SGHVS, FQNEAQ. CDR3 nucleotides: TGTGCCAGCATCCCGACCGGGACAGGGTGCAATGAGCAGTTCTTC. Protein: CASIPTGTGCNEQFF.

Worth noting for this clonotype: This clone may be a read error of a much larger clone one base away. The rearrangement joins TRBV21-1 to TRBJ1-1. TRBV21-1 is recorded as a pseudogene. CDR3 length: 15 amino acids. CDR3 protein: CVSSITSRRDTEAFF. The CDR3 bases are TGTGTCAGCAGCATCACTTCAAGGCGGGATACTGAAGCTTTCTTT.

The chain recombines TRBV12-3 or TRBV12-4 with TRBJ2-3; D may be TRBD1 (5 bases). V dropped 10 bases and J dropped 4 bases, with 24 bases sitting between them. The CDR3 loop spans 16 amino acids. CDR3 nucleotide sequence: TGTGCCACGTCCTCTCCAGGGAATTCTCGGGCAGATACGCAGTATTTT. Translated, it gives CATSSPGNSRADTQYF.

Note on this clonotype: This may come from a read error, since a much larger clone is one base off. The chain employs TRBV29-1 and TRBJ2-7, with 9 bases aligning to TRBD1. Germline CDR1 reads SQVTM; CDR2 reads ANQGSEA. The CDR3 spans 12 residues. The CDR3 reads CSCGTGLREQHF. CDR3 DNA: TGCAGCTGCGGGACAGGGCTTCGCGAGCAGCACTTC.

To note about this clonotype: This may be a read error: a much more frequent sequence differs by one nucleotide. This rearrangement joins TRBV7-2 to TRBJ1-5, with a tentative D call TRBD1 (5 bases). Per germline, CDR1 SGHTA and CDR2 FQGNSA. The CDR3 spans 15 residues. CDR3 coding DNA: TGTGCCAGCGGCTTAGATTCGGCAGGGTACCAGCCCCAGCATTTT. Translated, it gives CASGLDSAGYQPQHF.

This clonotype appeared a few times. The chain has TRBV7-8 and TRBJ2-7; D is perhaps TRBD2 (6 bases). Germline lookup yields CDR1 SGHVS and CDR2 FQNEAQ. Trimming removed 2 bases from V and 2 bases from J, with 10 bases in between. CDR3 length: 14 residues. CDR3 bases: TGTGCCAGCAGCTTAACTAGCAAGGCCTACGAGCAGTACTTC. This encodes CASSLTSKAYEQYF.

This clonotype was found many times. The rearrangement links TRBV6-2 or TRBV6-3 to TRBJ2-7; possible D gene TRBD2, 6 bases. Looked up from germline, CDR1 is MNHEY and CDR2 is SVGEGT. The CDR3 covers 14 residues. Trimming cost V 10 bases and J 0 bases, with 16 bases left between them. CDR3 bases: TGTGCCACCGGTGAGGGACTCCGCTCCTACGAGCAGTACTTC. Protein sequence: CATGEGLRSYEQYF.

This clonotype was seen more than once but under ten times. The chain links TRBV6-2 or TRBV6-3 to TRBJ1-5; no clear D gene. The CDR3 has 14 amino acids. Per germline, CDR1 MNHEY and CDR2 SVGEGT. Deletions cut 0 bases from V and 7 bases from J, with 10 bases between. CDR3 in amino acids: CASSYSSLEQPQHF. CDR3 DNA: TGTGCCAGCAGTTACTCGTCGTTAGAACAGCCCCAGCATTTT.

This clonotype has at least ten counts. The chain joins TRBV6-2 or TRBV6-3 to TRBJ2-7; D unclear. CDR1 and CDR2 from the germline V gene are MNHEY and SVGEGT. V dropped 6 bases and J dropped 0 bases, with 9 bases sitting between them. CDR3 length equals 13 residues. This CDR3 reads CASSVYSSYEQYF. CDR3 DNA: TGTGCCAGCAGCGTTTACTCCTCCTACGAGCAGTACTTC.

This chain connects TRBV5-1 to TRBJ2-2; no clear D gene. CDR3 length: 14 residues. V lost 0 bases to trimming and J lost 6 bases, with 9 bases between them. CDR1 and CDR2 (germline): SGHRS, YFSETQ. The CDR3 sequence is CASSLVVDSGELFF. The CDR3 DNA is TGCGCCAGCAGCTTGGTGGTGGATTCCGGGGAGCTGTTTTTT.

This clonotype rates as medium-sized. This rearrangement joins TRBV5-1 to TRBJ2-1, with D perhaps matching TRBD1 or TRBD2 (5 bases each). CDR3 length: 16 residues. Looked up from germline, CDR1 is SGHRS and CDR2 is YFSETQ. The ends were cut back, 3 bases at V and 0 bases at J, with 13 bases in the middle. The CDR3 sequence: CASSWPPGSSYNEQFF. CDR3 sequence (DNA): TGCGCCAGCAGCTGGCCCCCAGGGAGCTCCTACAATGAGCAGTTCTTC.

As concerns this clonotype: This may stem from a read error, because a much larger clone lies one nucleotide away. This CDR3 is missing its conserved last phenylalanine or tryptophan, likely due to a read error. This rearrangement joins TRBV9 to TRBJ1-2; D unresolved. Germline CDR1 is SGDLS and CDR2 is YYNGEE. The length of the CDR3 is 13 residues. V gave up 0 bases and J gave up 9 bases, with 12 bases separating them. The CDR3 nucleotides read TGTGCCAGCAGCGTAGACGGGTATAGTAGCTACACCCTC. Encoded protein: CASSVDGYSSYTL.

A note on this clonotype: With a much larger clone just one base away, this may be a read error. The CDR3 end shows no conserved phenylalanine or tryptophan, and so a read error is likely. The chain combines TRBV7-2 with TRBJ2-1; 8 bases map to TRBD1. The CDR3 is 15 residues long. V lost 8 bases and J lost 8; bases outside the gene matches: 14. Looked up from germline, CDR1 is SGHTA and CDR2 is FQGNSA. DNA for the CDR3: TGTGCCAGCCTGGACAGGGTCCGCGGTATGGATGAGCAGTTCTCC. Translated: CASLDRVRGMDEQFS.

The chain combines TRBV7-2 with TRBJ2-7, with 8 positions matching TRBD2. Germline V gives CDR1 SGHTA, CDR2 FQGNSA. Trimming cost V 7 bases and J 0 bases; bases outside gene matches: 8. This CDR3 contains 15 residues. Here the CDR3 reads CASMRSGVSSYEQYF. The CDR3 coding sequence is TGTGCCAGCATGCGTAGCGGGGTAAGCTCCTACGAGCAGTACTTC.

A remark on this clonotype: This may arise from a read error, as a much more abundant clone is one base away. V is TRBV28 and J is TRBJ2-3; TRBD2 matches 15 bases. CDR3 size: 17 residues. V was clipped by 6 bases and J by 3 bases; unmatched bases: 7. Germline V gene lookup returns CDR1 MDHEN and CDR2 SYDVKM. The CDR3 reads CASSPGLAGGRTDTQYF. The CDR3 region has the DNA TGTGCCAGCAGCCCGGGACTAGCGGGAGGTCGGACAGATACGCAGTATTTT.

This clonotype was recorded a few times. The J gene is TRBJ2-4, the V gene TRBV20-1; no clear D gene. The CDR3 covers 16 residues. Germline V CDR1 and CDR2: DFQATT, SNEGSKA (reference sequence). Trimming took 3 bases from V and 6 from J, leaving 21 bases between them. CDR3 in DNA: TGCAGTGCTAGCCCGTCGGGCGTACCAGTCGGAAACATTCAGTACTTC. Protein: CSASPSGVPVGNIQYF.

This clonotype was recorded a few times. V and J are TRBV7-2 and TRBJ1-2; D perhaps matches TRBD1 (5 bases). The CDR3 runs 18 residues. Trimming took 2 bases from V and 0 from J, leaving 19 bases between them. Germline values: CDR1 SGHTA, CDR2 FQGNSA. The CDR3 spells CASSLWGEGIDANYGYTF. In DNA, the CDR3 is TGTGCCAGCAGCTTATGGGGGGAGGGGATTGATGCTAACTATGGCTACACCTTC. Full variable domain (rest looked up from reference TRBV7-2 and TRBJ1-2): GAGVSQSPSNKVTEKGKDVELRCDPISGHTALYWYRQSLGQGLEFLIYFQGNSAPDKSGLPSDRFSAERTGGSVSTLTIQRTQQEDSAVYLCASSLWGEGIDANYGYTFGSGTRLTVV.